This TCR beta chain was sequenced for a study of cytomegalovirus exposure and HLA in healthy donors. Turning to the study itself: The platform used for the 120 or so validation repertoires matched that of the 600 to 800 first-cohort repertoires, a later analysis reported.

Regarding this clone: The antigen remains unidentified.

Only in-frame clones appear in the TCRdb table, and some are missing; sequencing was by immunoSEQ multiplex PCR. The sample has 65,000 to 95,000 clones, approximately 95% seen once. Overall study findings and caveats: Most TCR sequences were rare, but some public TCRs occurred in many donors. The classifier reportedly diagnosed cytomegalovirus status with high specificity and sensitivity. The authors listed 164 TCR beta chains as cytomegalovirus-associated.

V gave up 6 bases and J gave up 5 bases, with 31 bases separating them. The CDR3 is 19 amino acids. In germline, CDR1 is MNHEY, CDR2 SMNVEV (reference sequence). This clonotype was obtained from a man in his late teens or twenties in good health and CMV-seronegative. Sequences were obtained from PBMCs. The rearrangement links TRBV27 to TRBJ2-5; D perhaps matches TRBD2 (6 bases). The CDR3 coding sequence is TGTGCCAGCAGCCTGGCGGGATATGGGCAGGGCAAACCAAGGGAGACCCAGTACTTC. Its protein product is CASSLAGYGQGKPRETQYF.